These 8 T cell receptor beta chains came from one sample sequenced in a study of CD8 T cells in ankylosing spondylitis (dated by TCRdb to 2016 to 2017). Receptor libraries were prepared by 5' RACE. Data came from an Illumina HiSeq 2500. TCRdb trimmed the raw reads at Q25, called clones with MiXCR and kept productive beta chains. All rows with the same CDR3 protein become a single entry with the most common DNA and genes. This sample comprises about 160,000 distinct CDR3 sequences, around 17% of them detected only once. The ten largest clonotypes hold about 8.2% of the sample. The sequenced sample was blood, either unsorted or a sorted T cell fraction (not recorded which). All receptors come from a male donor with ankylosing spondylitis or in good health (not recorded which).

A few counts support this clonotype. V gene TRBV5-1 combines with J gene TRBJ2-1, with D uncertain. This CDR3 region has 11 residues. CDR1 is SGHRS and CDR2 is YFSETQ in the germline V gene. V lost 1 base and J lost 9, with 5 bases in between. The CDR3 DNA sequence: TGCGCCAGCAGCTTGTGGGGTGAGCAGTTCTTC. It encodes CASSLWGEQFF.

This clonotype showed up many times. The chain has TRBV28 and TRBJ2-3; no clear D gene. The V end lost 3 bases, the J end lost 6 bases, and 7 bases lay between the germline ends. Germline CDR1 reads MDHEN; CDR2 reads SYDVKM. CDR3 length: 12 residues. The chain's CDR3 is CASSLWVDTQYF. In DNA, the CDR3 is TGTGCCAGCAGTTTGTGGGTGGATACGCAGTATTTT.

A word on this clonotype: This sequence may be a read error, since a much larger clone differs from it by one base. The chain employs TRBV14 and TRBJ1-6; D uncertain. The germline V gene encodes CDR1 SGHDN and CDR2 FVKESK. The CDR3 covers 15 residues. The CDR3 DNA follows: TGTGCCAGCGGCCAAGTAAACGGCGGAAATTCACCCCTCCACTTT. Its translation is CASGQVNGGNSPLHF.

Regarding this clonotype: One base away lies a much larger clone, so this may be a sequencing read error. The chain joins TRBV5-1 to TRBJ1-4; the D is unclear. This CDR3 is 13 amino acids long. Germline values: CDR1 SGHRS, CDR2 YFSETQ. Trimming took off 0 bases at V and 4 bases at J, with 4 bases between the two ends. This chain's CDR3 is CASSLGSNEKLFF. The CDR3 bases are TGCGCCAGCAGCTTGGGGAGTAATGAAAAACTGTTTTTT.

The chain joins TRBV2 to TRBJ2-2, with TRBD2 as a possible D gene (6 bases). The CDR3 contains 14 residues. Per the germline V gene, CDR1 is SNHLY and CDR2 is FYNNEI. The V end lost 3 bases, the J end lost 3 bases, and 8 bases lay between the germline ends. DNA of the CDR3: TGTGCCAGCAGTGAGGGGGGATACACCGGGGAGCTGTTTTTT. This sequence encodes CASSEGGYTGELFF.

In this sample, this clonotype turned up once. The J gene is TRBJ2-7, the V gene TRBV6-1, with D possibly being TRBD2 (5 bases). Per the germline V gene, CDR1 is MNHNS and CDR2 is SASEGT. V was trimmed by 2 bases and J by 2 bases, leaving 13 bases between them. This CDR3 spans 15 amino acids. CDR3 nucleotides: TGTGCCAGCAGTGAATTTTGGACTGGGACCTACGAGCAGTACTTC. Amino acids: CASSEFWTGTYEQYF.

This clonotype was observed many times. The chain employs TRBV5-6 and TRBJ2-1, with D perhaps TRBD1 or TRBD2 (5 bases each). The V gene lost 4 bases and the J gene lost 7 bases, with 15 bases spanning the gap. The CDR3 has 14 residues. From germline, CDR1 is SGHDT and CDR2 YYEEEE. The CDR3 DNA reads TGTGCCAGCAGCAGGGACCCTTCGGCGAATGAGCAGTTCTTC. This gives the protein CASSRDPSANEQFF.

This clonotype was detected a few times. The chain recombines TRBV27 with TRBJ2-5; D may be TRBD1 (5 bases). Germline V gene lookup returns CDR1 MNHEY and CDR2 SMNVEV (reference sequence). Trimming took 3 bases from V and 0 from J, leaving 11 bases between them. The CDR3 loop spans 15 amino acids. Written as DNA, the CDR3 is TGTGCCAGCAGTTTCCAGGGAACCCACCAAGAGACCCAGTACTTC. Translated, it gives CASSFQGTHQETQYF.